These 16 T cell receptor beta chains share one sample of origin, sequenced in a study of blood T cell repertoires in COVID-19. This table comes from immunoSEQ multiplex PCR, and its TCRdb copy is limited to in-frame clones, with some not included. The data contain some 72,000 clones, approximately 90% of them singletons. Sample: peripheral blood. Receptor source: a man aged 50-59 years with active COVID-19.

The V call is TRBV7-2, the J call TRBJ2-1, with 9 bases identical to TRBD2. Germline trimming cut 3 bases from V and 12 bases from J; bases unmatched to any gene: 12. Germline loops: CDR1 SGHTA, CDR2 FQGNSA. This CDR3 contains 15 residues. The CDR3 sequence: CASSLSGGPLAVQFF. CDR3 bases: TGTGCCAGCAGCTTGAGCGGGGGGCCCTTGGCGGTGCAGTTCTTC.

The rearrangement links TRBV12-3 or TRBV12-4 to TRBJ1-1; 7 nucleotides agree with TRBD1. Losses at the gene ends were 4 bases for V and 6 bases for J; bases not matched to a gene: 5. The CDR3 is 13 amino acids. CDR3 residues: CASSSQGVSEAFF. As DNA, the CDR3 is TGTGCCAGCAGTTCCCAGGGGGTGTCTGAAGCTTTCTTT.

The CDR3 nucleotides read TGTGCCAGCAGCTCTCGGGACAGGGAGAATCAGCCCCAGCATTTT. It encodes CASSSRDRENQPQHF. This sequence joins TRBV28 and TRBJ1-5, with 9 bases lining up with TRBD1. Germline values: CDR1 MDHEN, CDR2 SYDVKM. This CDR3 comprises 15 residues. The V and J ends lost 6 bases and 4 bases, in that order; junction bases with no gene match: 7.

This sequence joins TRBV12-3 or TRBV12-4 and TRBJ2-7, with D perhaps TRBD2 (5 bases). This CDR3 spans 13 amino acids. The V end was cut by 6 bases, the J end by 4 bases, with 13 bases between. The CDR3 loop is CASSPREYYEQYF. The CDR3 DNA is TGTGCCAGCAGCCCTAGGGAGTATTACGAGCAGTACTTC.

The V and J genes are TRBV5-1 and TRBJ2-3; TRBD1 matches 10 bases. V shed 4 bases and J 5 bases; nucleotides not matched to a gene: 7. Germline CDR1 reads SGHRS; CDR2 reads YFSETQ. The CDR3 is 15 residues long. CDR3 sequence: CASSTRDRGRDTQYF. The CDR3 region has the DNA TGCGCCAGCAGCACCCGGGACAGGGGTCGAGATACGCAGTATTTT. The complete variable domain, with remaining parts taken from reference TRBV5-1 and TRBJ2-3, reads KAGVTQTPRYLIKTRGQQVTLSCSPISGHRSVSWYQQTPGQGLQFLFEYFSETQRNKGNFPGRFSGRQFSNSRSEMNVSTLELGDSALYLCASSTRDRGRDTQYFGPGTRLTVL.

The chain combines TRBV5-1 with TRBJ1-2; 7 nucleotides agree with TRBD1. V dropped 0 bases and J dropped 2; count of bases not matched to a gene: 7. The germline CDR1 and CDR2 sequences are SGHRS and YFSETQ. CDR3 length: 16 residues. The CDR3 sequence: CASSLAGTAENYGYTF. The CDR3 DNA reads TGCGCCAGCAGCTTGGCGGGGACAGCCGAAAACTATGGCTACACCTTC.

The rearrangement links TRBV12-5 to TRBJ1-5; TRBD1 might be the D (6 bases). The CDR3 totals 17 residues. CDR1 LGHNT and CDR2 FRNRAP come from the germline V gene. The V end was cut by 1 base, the J end by 7 bases, with 20 bases between. CDR3 nucleotides: TGTGCTAGTGGTTTGGCCCCCGACAGGAGACGGAGGCAGCCCCAGCATTTT. This encodes CASGLAPDRRRRQPQHF.

This chain links TRBV27 with TRBJ1-1; D is possibly TRBD1 (5 bases). The CDR3 is 16 amino acids. V was trimmed by 5 bases and J by 6 bases, leaving 22 bases between them. CDR1 is MNHEY and CDR2 is SMNVEV in the germline V gene (reference sequence). CDR3 in amino acids: CASSQPGTPKRAEAFF. The CDR3 bases are TGTGCCAGCAGTCAACCCGGGACCCCAAAGCGGGCTGAAGCTTTCTTT.

The chain is built from TRBV5-4 and TRBJ2-7, with D possibly matching TRBD2 (5 bases). The CDR3 totals 11 residues. Germline V gene sequence: CDR1 SGHNT, CDR2 YYREEE (reference sequence). CDR3 nucleotide sequence: TGTGGATGGACCGAGGGCTACGAGCAGTACTTC. Translating it yields CGWTEGYEQYF.

V gene TRBV3-1 (or the pseudogene TRBV3-2) combines with J gene TRBJ1-2, with D possibly being TRBD1 (5 bases). Germline loops: CDR1 LGHDT, CDR2 YNNKEL (reference sequence). Trimming pared 0 bases from V and 5 bases from J, leaving 19 bases between. The CDR3 consists of 17 residues. In DNA form, the CDR3 reads TGTGCCAGCAGCCAAGATGTAAGGCGGGGGTATAGATATGGCTACACCTTC. Encoded protein: CASSQDVRRGYRYGYTF.

In DNA form, the CDR3 reads TGTGCCAGCTCACGGAGCATTACGGGAGAGACCCAGTACTTC. This translates into CASSRSITGETQYF. The rearrangement uses TRBV18 and TRBJ2-5, with D hard to call. V shed 4 bases and J shed 4 bases, with 13 bases lying between them. CDR3 length equals 14 residues. CDR1 is KGHSH and CDR2 is LQKENI in the germline V gene. The full variable domain, rest sourced from reference TRBV18 and TRBJ2-5, is NAGVMQNPRHLVRRRGQEARLRCSPMKGHSHVYWYRQLPEEGLKFMVYLQKENIIDESGMPKERFSAEFPKEGPSILRIQQVVRGDSAAYFCASSRSITGETQYFGPGTRLLVL.

V and J are TRBV10-2 and TRBJ2-7; unclear D gene. The germline V gene has CDR1 WSHSY and CDR2 SAAADI. Trimming took off 4 bases at V and 3 bases at J, with 22 bases between the two ends. The CDR3 has 17 amino acids. The CDR3 protein is CASSGSFLVGTFYEQYF. DNA for the CDR3: TGCGCCAGCAGTGGGTCGTTTTTGGTCGGTACTTTCTACGAGCAGTACTTC.

This clone was seen once. This rearrangement joins TRBV12-3 or TRBV12-4 to TRBJ2-2; D is undetermined. V lost 5 bases to trimming and J lost 5 bases, with 3 bases between them. CDR3 length: 11 residues. The CDR3 sequence: CASSRTGELFF. The CDR3 DNA reads TGTGCCAGCAGTCGTACCGGGGAGCTGTTTTTT.

V usage is TRBV4-2 and J usage is TRBJ2-3; 8 bases agree with TRBD1. The germline V gene encodes CDR1 LGHNA and CDR2 YNFKEQ. The CDR3 has 13 residues. The V and J ends lost 5 bases and 5 bases, in that order; junction bases with no gene match: 3. Written as DNA, the CDR3 is TGTGCCAGCAGCAGGGACAGGCTAGATACGCAGTATTTT. Amino acids: CASSRDRLDTQYF.

The rearrangement joins TRBV5-1 to TRBJ1-1; the D is unclear. CDR3 length equals 12 residues. Trimming stripped 7 bases from V and 1 base from J, with 8 bases between. Germline V gene sequence: CDR1 SGHRS, CDR2 YFSETQ. In DNA form, the CDR3 reads TGCGCCAGCGGTACAGAGAACACTGAAGCTTTCTTT. Translation gives CASGTENTEAFF.

The rearrangement uses TRBV7-9 and TRBJ2-2; TRBD1 agrees at 8 bases. The J segment lost 6 bases and the V segment lost 1 base, leaving 1 base of the junction unmatched. CDR1 is SEHNR and CDR2 is FQNEAQ in the germline V gene (reference sequence). The CDR3 runs to 14 residues. The CDR3 spells CASSLVQGAGELFF. The DNA for the CDR3 is TGTGCCAGCAGCTTAGTACAGGGGGCCGGGGAGCTGTTTTTT.